These 18 T cell receptor beta chains were sequenced from one sample in a study of blood T cell repertoires in COVID-19. Produced via immunoSEQ multiplex PCR; TCRdb's table is partial and in-frame only. This sample has about 290,000 clones; around four fifths occur once, and the top ten carry around 4%. What was sequenced was peripheral blood. These receptors came from a woman aged 45-65 years with active or convalescent COVID-19.

With regard to this clone: Other DNA variants within this sample encode the same CDR3. The chain has TRBV28 and TRBJ1-6; possible D gene TRBD1, 5 bases. Germline CDR1 and CDR2: MDHEN and SYDVKM. V lost 2 bases, J lost 7 bases, and 9 bases lay in between. The CDR3 is made up of 14 amino acids. DNA of the CDR3: TGTGCCAGCAGTTTAGCAGGGAGGAATTCACCCCTCCACTTT. Translation gives CASSLAGRNSPLHF. Full variable domain (outside the CDR3, taken from reference TRBV28 and TRBJ1-6): DVKVTQSSRYLVKRTGEKVFLECVQDMDHENMFWYRQDPGLGLRLIYFSYDVKMKEKGDIPEGYSVSREKKERFSLILESASTNQTSMYLCASSLAGRNSPLHFGNGTRLTVT.

The chain couples TRBV30 to TRBJ2-1, with 13 bases lining up with TRBD2. This CDR3 is 15 amino acids long. The V and J ends lost 4 bases and 9 bases, in that order; junction bases with no gene match: 9. Per the germline V gene, CDR1 is GTSNPN and CDR2 is SVGIG (reference sequence). The CDR3 coding sequence is TGTGCCTGGACCATAGGACTAGCGGGAGTGGGTGAGCAGTTCTTC. This sequence encodes CAWTIGLAGVGEQFF.

The chain links TRBV6-6 to TRBJ1-2, with TRBD1 identical over 7 bases. V gave up 5 bases and J gave up 0 bases; unmatched junction bases: 12. Germline V gene sequence: CDR1 MNHNY, CDR2 SVGAGI (reference sequence). The CDR3 covers 17 residues. The CDR3 DNA reads TGTGCCAGCAGTCCGTCGGACAGGCGCCCAACTAACTATGGCTACACCTTC. It is translated as CASSPSDRRPTNYGYTF.

This clone was picked up one time. The chain recombines TRBV29-1 with TRBJ2-1, with a tentative D call TRBD2 (5 bases). The ends were cut back, 5 bases at V and 13 bases at J, with 12 bases in the middle. CDR3 size: 10 residues. CDR1 is SQVTM, CDR2 ANQGSEA, per germline. The CDR3 spells CSVNEGLQFF. CDR3 DNA sequence: TGCAGCGTTAACGAGGGCCTTCAGTTCTTC.

This clone was observed a handful of times. V is TRBV20-1 and J is TRBJ2-5; TRBD2 agrees at 8 bases. Germline values: CDR1 DFQATT, CDR2 SNEGSKA (reference sequence). The CDR3 extends over 14 amino acids. The ends lost 3 bases at V and 6 bases at J; junction bases unmatched: 9. The CDR3 bases are TGCAGTGCTAGTTCCTCGCGGGGGGTCCAGACCCAGTACTTC. Amino acids: CSASSSRGVQTQYF.

This clone has at least ten counts. The rearrangement uses TRBV4-1 and TRBJ2-7, with D perhaps matching TRBD1 (6 bases). This CDR3 is 20 amino acids long. Germline CDR1 and CDR2: MGHRA and YSYEKL. V lost 1 base and J lost 0, with 25 bases in between. CDR3 loop: CASSQVFLPAGALSSYEQYF. CDR3 coding DNA: TGCGCCAGCAGCCAAGTTTTCTTGCCGGCAGGGGCTTTGAGCTCCTACGAGCAGTACTTC.

This clone was counted between two and nine times. The V gene is TRBV28, the J gene TRBJ1-2; D is perhaps TRBD1 (6 bases). V lost 5 bases and J 4 bases, leaving 20 bases between the germline ends. The CDR3 runs to 16 residues. Germline V lookup: CDR1 MDHEN, CDR2 SYDVKM. The DNA for the CDR3 is TGTGCCAGCAGTACCGGGGGGCTTCAAGATCTCTATGGCTACACCTTC. Translation: CASSTGGLQDLYGYTF.

The rearrangement joins TRBV5-6 to TRBJ1-1; D is unresolved. The length of the CDR3 is 13 residues. Germline V lookup: CDR1 SGHDT, CDR2 YYEEEE. The germline V and J ends were trimmed by 1 base and 1 base, with 5 bases remaining between them. Here the CDR3 reads CASSLTANTEAFF. The CDR3 DNA is TGTGCCAGCAGCTTGACAGCGAACACTGAAGCTTTCTTT. The variable domain in full, with the rest retrieved from reference TRBV5-6 and TRBJ1-1, is DAGVTQSPTHLIKTRGQQVTLRCSPKSGHDTVSWYQQALGQGPQFIFQYYEEEERQRGNFPDRFSGHQFPNYSSELNVNALLLGDSALYLCASSLTANTEAFFGQGTRLTVV.

This clone was detected only once. V gene TRBV12-3 or TRBV12-4 combines with J gene TRBJ2-7; TRBD2 agrees at 8 bases. The CDR3 extends over 13 amino acids. The J segment lost 3 bases and the V segment lost 6 bases, leaving 4 bases of the junction unmatched. DNA for the CDR3: TGTGCCAGCAGGTATGGGACTAGCTACGAGCAGTACTTC. Protein sequence: CASRYGTSYEQYF.

The CDR3 protein is CASSLLLRYRTTESSGNTIYF. The CDR3 DNA follows: TGTGCCAGCAGTTTACTCTTACGTTACCGGACGACAGAGTCCTCTGGAAACACCATATATTTT. V gene TRBV28 combines with J gene TRBJ1-3, with D maybe TRBD1 (5 bases). The V and J ends lost 2 bases and 0 bases respectively, with 26 bases between them. In germline, CDR1 is MDHEN, CDR2 SYDVKM. The CDR3 is made up of 21 amino acids.

The chain employs TRBV5-1 and TRBJ2-3; 10 nucleotides line up with TRBD2. Germline CDR1 is SGHRS and CDR2 is YFSETQ. The junction had 6 bases not matched to a gene; V was cut back by 2 bases and J by 3 bases. This CDR3 comprises 16 residues. The CDR3 DNA reads TGCGCCAGCAGCTTTCTTCCTAGCGGGAGAACAGATACGCAGTATTTT. It specifies CASSFLPSGRTDTQYF.

This clone was picked up one time. J is TRBJ2-5 and V is TRBV7-3; 7 bases fit TRBD2. The CDR3 is made up of 16 amino acids. The germline V gene has CDR1 SGHTA and CDR2 FQGTGA. The junction had 14 bases not matched to a gene; V was cut back by 5 bases and J by 5 bases. CDR3 sequence: CASSATGEGTGETQYF. CDR3 coding DNA: TGTGCCAGCAGCGCTACGGGGGAGGGAACGGGCGAGACCCAGTACTTC.

The rearrangement joins TRBV21-1 to TRBJ1-2; the DNA was not compared with TRBD1, the D call given in the table. TRBV21-1 corresponds to a pseudogene. CDR3 length: 20 amino acids. The CDR3 DNA follows: TGTGCCAGCAGCCAGACAGGGGGTCGCTTCCATTATCCCTCCTTCTATGGCTACACCTTC. This encodes CASSQTGGRFHYPSFYGYTF.

This chain links TRBV28 with TRBJ2-3; D is unclear. The CDR3 is made up of 15 amino acids. Germline CDR1 and CDR2: MDHEN and SYDVKM. V dropped 2 bases and J dropped 1 base, with 10 bases sitting between them. CDR3 sequence reads: CASSLASRGTDTQYF. The CDR3 bases are TGTGCCAGCAGTTTAGCTTCTCGGGGCACAGATACGCAGTATTTT.

This chain uses TRBV2 with TRBJ2-2; 7 nucleotides match TRBD2. Germline V CDR1 and CDR2: SNHLY, FYNNEI. The trim removed 5 bases at V and 2 bases at J, leaving 5 bases unmatched. CDR3 length equals 15 residues. CDR3 amino acids: CASSPAGTNTGELFF. In DNA, the CDR3 is TGTGCCAGCAGTCCAGCGGGAACCAACACCGGGGAGCTGTTTTTT.

The J gene is TRBJ1-1, the V gene TRBV28; D remains ambiguous. Germline V gene lookup returns CDR1 MDHEN and CDR2 SYDVKM. CDR3 length: 13 amino acids. V dropped 1 base and J dropped 1 base, with 4 bases sitting between them. CDR3 sequence: CASSLLANTEAFF. In DNA form, the CDR3 reads TGTGCCAGCAGTTTATTGGCGAACACTGAAGCTTTCTTT.

V usage is TRBV11-1 and J usage is TRBJ2-1, with 8 nucleotides matching TRBD2. This CDR3 contains 15 residues. With 3 bases clipped from V and 5 bases from J, the junction kept 6 bases outside the gene matches. Germline values: CDR1 SGHAT, CDR2 FQDESV (reference sequence). CDR3 region: CASSFFGRGDNEQFF. CDR3 nucleotide sequence: TGTGCCAGCAGCTTCTTCGGGCGGGGGGACAATGAGCAGTTCTTC.

The chain recombines TRBV12-5 with TRBJ2-5; no definite D call. Germline assignment: CDR1 LGHNT and CDR2 FRNRAP. Deletions cut 2 bases from V and 3 bases from J, with 4 bases between. CDR3 size: 12 residues. CDR3 sequence reads: CASGLIEETQYF. The CDR3 bases are TGTGCTAGTGGTTTGATAGAAGAGACCCAGTACTTC.